This passage covers 15 T cell receptor beta chains from one sample sequenced in a study of regulatory T cells in long-lasting Graves disease (dated by TCRdb to the early 2020s). The library came from multiplex PCR. This sample was sequenced with an Illumina HiSeq 4000. TCR beta libraries were built with iRepertoire HTBI primers and Arm-PCR amplification of CDR3 regions. Starting from the raw public reads, TCRdb applied fastp trimming at Q25, assembled clones with MiXCR and retained in-frame beta chains. Here each entry gathers all rows of one CDR3 protein and keeps the most common genes and DNA. This sample has hundreds of thousands of distinct CDR3 sequences in its table, and around 15% of those were observed once. The ten largest clones represent 18% of the sample. The label giving this sample's time point can be read as: newly diagnosed GD, antithyroid drugs for less than 3 months. RNA was extracted from PBMCs in TRIzol for both TCR sequencing and RNA sequencing.

These sequences were also reported in another study, on T cells in Graves' hyperthyroidism and ophthalmopathy.

The sample here was peripheral blood mononuclear cells (PBMCs), taken at new diagnosis, from a patient treated with antithyroid drugs. All receptors derive from a woman in her twenties or thirties with Graves disease. Donor details come from another sample of the same person, matched by shared clones.

The chain is built from TRBV14 and TRBJ2-7; tentatively, D is TRBD1 (6 bases). Germline CDR1 is SGHDN and CDR2 is FVKESK. Trimming shortened V by 8 bases and J by 0 bases, and 14 bases separated the two germline ends. The CDR3 is 14 amino acids. CDR3 region: CASSWTATSYEQYF. In DNA form, the CDR3 reads TGTGCCAGCTCATGGACAGCCACCTCCTACGAGCAGTACTTC.

This clonotype was seen many times. This chain joins TRBV18 and TRBJ2-1; D remains unclear. Trimming cost V 2 bases and J 6 bases, with 5 bases left between them. The CDR3 is 12 amino acids. The germline V gene has CDR1 KGHSH and CDR2 LQKENI. This CDR3 reads CASSPSLNEQFF. CDR3 nucleotide sequence: TGTGCCAGCTCACCATCCCTCAATGAGCAGTTCTTC. The complete variable domain, with remaining parts taken from reference TRBV18 and TRBJ2-1, reads NAGVMQNPRHLVRRRGQEARLRCSPMKGHSHVYWYRQLPEEGLKFMVYLQKENIIDESGMPKERFSAEFPKEGPSILRIQQVVRGDSAAYFCASSPSLNEQFFGPGTRLTVL.

This clonotype has only a few counts. This sequence joins TRBV27 and TRBJ2-7, with 9 bases that match TRBD2. V was pared by 7 bases and J by 5 bases, with 9 bases of the junction left unmatched. Germline loops: CDR1 MNHEY, CDR2 SMNVEV (reference sequence). The CDR3 is 14 residues long. The CDR3 sequence: CASTHLSGSHEQYF. In nucleotides, the CDR3 is TGTGCCAGCACCCACCTTAGCGGGAGCCACGAGCAGTACTTC.

Note on this clonotype: At one end the junction does not follow the germline gene, possibly because of a read error. The genes are TRBV5-1 and TRBJ1-5, with D unresolved. Per the germline V gene, CDR1 is SGHRS and CDR2 is YFSETQ. The CDR3 extends over 13 amino acids. The CDR3 loop is CASSLEGSQPRHF. The CDR3 DNA follows: TGCGCCAGCAGCTTGGAGGGAAGTCAGCCCCGGCATTTT.

This clonotype was counted only a few times. This chain links TRBV7-2 with TRBJ2-1; the D gene is possibly TRBD2 (5 bases). Germline V gene sequence: CDR1 SGHTA, CDR2 FQGNSA. V lost 1 base and J lost 5, with 12 bases in between. CDR3 size: 15 residues. The CDR3 spells CASSLGGVGDNEQFF. CDR3 sequence (DNA): TGTGCCAGCAGCTTAGGGGGAGTTGGGGACAATGAGCAGTTCTTC.

This clonotype was detected only a few times. The genes are TRBV20-1 and TRBJ2-7; 8 bases are a match to TRBD2. Germline CDR1 and CDR2: DFQATT and SNEGSKA (reference sequence). The ends lost 4 bases at V and 1 base at J; junction bases unmatched: 9. This CDR3 spans 15 amino acids. CDR3: CSAIPSSGSSYEQYF. The CDR3 coding sequence is TGCAGTGCTATCCCTTCCAGCGGGAGTTCCTACGAGCAGTACTTC.

This clonotype was counted many times. The chain couples TRBV28 to TRBJ1-6; TRBD1 matches 7 bases. Germline V gives CDR1 MDHEN, CDR2 SYDVKM. This CDR3 contains 14 residues. The J segment lost 7 bases and the V segment lost 8 bases, leaving 8 bases of the junction unmatched. This CDR3 is CASHTGTANSPLHF. The CDR3 DNA reads as TGTGCCAGCCATACCGGGACAGCGAATTCACCCCTCCACTTT.

The table lists this clonotype with a few counts. The chain uses TRBV18 and TRBJ2-7; 11 bases line up with TRBD2. Germline CDR1 KGHSH, CDR2 LQKENI. The CDR3 extends over 15 amino acids. V gave up 5 bases and J gave up 5 bases; unmatched junction bases: 8. The DNA of the CDR3 is TGTGCCAGCTCAGACGCTCTAGCGGGAGGTGACGAGCAGTACTTC. Residues: CASSDALAGGDEQYF.

The chain employs TRBV3-1 and TRBJ2-1; D tentatively reads TRBD1 or TRBD2 (6 bases each). Germline V gene lookup returns CDR1 LGHDT and CDR2 YNNKEL (reference sequence). Trimming pared 3 bases from V and 3 bases from J, leaving 12 bases between. This CDR3 spans 15 amino acids. CDR3 coding DNA: TGTGCCAGCAGCCACTTTGAGGGGGGCTACAATGAGCAGTTCTTC. As protein: CASSHFEGGYNEQFF.

This clonotype was seen repeatedly, ten times or more. The chain carries TRBV28 and TRBJ1-5, with D possibly TRBD1 on 6 matching bases. The length of the CDR3 is 14 residues. Germline V gene data show CDR1 as MDHEN and CDR2 as SYDVKM. The V and J ends lost 4 bases and 3 bases respectively, with 10 bases between them. CDR3 coding DNA: TGTGCCAGCAGTTCGGGACATCTCAATCAGCCCCAGCATTTT. Its translation: CASSSGHLNQPQHF.

This clonotype was seen repeatedly, ten times or more. The CDR3 region has the DNA TGTGCCAGCAGTTTTATGCGGGGGCTAGTTTACGAGCAGTACTTC. Encoded protein: CASSFMRGLVYEQYF. V is TRBV28 and J is TRBJ2-7; D possibly corresponds to TRBD2 (7 bases). Trimming stripped 3 bases from V and 4 bases from J, with 16 bases between. CDR1 MDHEN and CDR2 SYDVKM come from the germline V gene. This CDR3 has 15 amino acids.

This clonotype was picked up many times. The genes are TRBV20-1 and TRBJ2-7; D is perhaps TRBD1 or TRBD2 (5 bases each). The CDR3 has 11 amino acids. CDR1 and CDR2 (germline): DFQATT, SNEGSKA (reference sequence). Deletions cut 5 bases from V and 2 bases from J, with 7 bases between. The CDR3 DNA sequence: TGCAGTGCTGGGACGGCCTACGAGCAGTACTTC. It encodes CSAGTAYEQYF.

This clonotype was counted ten times or more. The J gene is TRBJ2-1, the V gene TRBV7-2; D gene uncertain. The CDR3 loop spans 15 amino acids. In germline, CDR1 is SGHTA, CDR2 FQGNSA. Deletions cut 5 bases from V and 2 bases from J, with 13 bases between. CDR3 protein: CASSRRLEPYNEQFF. The CDR3 DNA follows: TGTGCCAGCAGCCGGAGACTTGAGCCCTACAATGAGCAGTTCTTC.

This clonotype was counted ten times or more. This CDR3 is CASSYLGGVSGHYEQYF. The CDR3 bases are TGTGCCAGCAGTTACTTGGGGGGTGTGTCGGGCCACTACGAGCAGTACTTC. The rearrangement links TRBV6-5 to TRBJ2-7; D is possibly TRBD2 (6 bases). V lost 1 base and J lost 3, with 19 bases in between. This CDR3 spans 17 amino acids. Germline CDR1 and CDR2: MNHEY and SVGAGI.

This clonotype was observed many times. The chain joins TRBV6-1 to TRBJ2-7, with 7 positions matching TRBD2. The CDR3 is made up of 14 amino acids. V lost 2 bases to trimming and J lost 2 bases; unmatched junction nucleotides: 3. The germline gives CDR1 MNHNS, CDR2 SASEGT. The CDR3 DNA is TGTGCCAGCAGTGAACTCGGGACTACCTACGAGCAGTACTTC. It specifies CASSELGTTYEQYF.